Described below is a single T cell receptor beta chain sequence and its context. Profiled with immunoSEQ multiplex PCR; TCRdb holds only in-frame clones, not every one. The data hold tens of thousands of clones, with approximately 83% observed a single time. This sample stems from a study of ipilimumab plus nivolumab after autologous stem cell transplantation. The V gene lost 4 bases and the J gene lost 2 bases, with 13 bases spanning the gap. The CDR3 is made up of 15 amino acids. Germline V gives CDR1 SGHRS, CDR2 YFSETQ. The receptor was derived from a male donor with diffuse large B-cell lymphoma. The chain joins TRBV5-1 to TRBJ1-3, with TRBD1 as a possible D gene (5 bases). This specimen was PBMCs, taken in a trial of ipilimumab plus nivolumab as post-transplant consolidation. CDR3 DNA sequence: TGCGCCAGCAGCCCCTTGGGAGGGGCTGGAAACACCATATATTTT. Translation gives CASSPLGGAGNTIYF.